Below, 14 T cell receptor beta chains from the same sample are listed, as sequenced in a study of breast tumors, draining lymph nodes, adjacent tissues. Axillary draining lymph nodes of breast cancer patients supplied the node samples. TCRdb processed the multiplex PCR reads anew with MiXCR; each CDR3 protein has one entry. The sample lists approximately 300,000 distinct CDR3 sequences, about 33% occurring once. The sequenced sample consisted of axillary lymph node tissue. Receptor source: a female donor with breast cancer. Some clones in this sample may be carry-over from other donors' samples.

There are many counts of this clonotype. CDR3: CASRRDRGEDTQYF. The CDR3 coding sequence is TGTGCCAGCAGACGCGACCGGGGGGAGGATACGCAGTATTTT. This chain links TRBV6-4 with TRBJ2-3, with 7 bases lining up with TRBD2. Per the germline V gene, CDR1 is MRHNA and CDR2 is SNTAGT. The CDR3 is made up of 14 amino acids. V trimming: 6 bases; J trimming: 6 bases; junction bases outside the gene matches: 9.

In its sample, this clonotype was seen a few times. The chain carries TRBV28 and TRBJ2-7; no definite D call. The CDR3 is made up of 12 amino acids. Germline V lookup: CDR1 MDHEN, CDR2 SYDVKM. The V end lost 4 bases, the J end lost 2 bases, and 6 bases lay between the germline ends. CDR3 loop: CASSSYPYEQYF. The CDR3 coding sequence is TGTGCCAGCAGTTCGTATCCCTACGAGCAGTACTTC.

To note about this clonotype: This clone may be a read error of a much larger clone one base away. The chain links TRBV19 to TRBJ1-6, with no clear D. The CDR3 totals 18 residues. The germline V gene has CDR1 LNHDA and CDR2 SQIVND (reference sequence). This chain's CDR3 is CASSIATSGSSYNSPPHF. DNA of the CDR3: TGTGCCAGTAGTATAGCCACGTCCGGCAGCTCCTATAATTCACCCCCCCACTTT.

This clonotype came up many times. V and J are TRBV4-1 and TRBJ1-5; D is uncertain. Looked up from germline, CDR1 is MGHRA and CDR2 is YSYEKL. The CDR3 is 14 residues long. Between the trimmed V and J ends, which lost 2 bases and 4 bases, there was a span of 9 bases. The CDR3 DNA is TGCGCCAGCAGCCAATACCTCCAAAATCAGCCCCAGCATTTT. This codes for CASSQYLQNQPQHF.

This clonotype was recorded many times. The CDR3 nucleotides read TGTGCCAGCGGTGGAGAGACCCAGTACTTC. It translates to CASGGETQYF. The rearrangement joins TRBV7-9 to TRBJ2-5; D remains unclear. V was trimmed by 8 bases and J by 4 bases, leaving 5 bases between them. Germline loops: CDR1 SEHNR, CDR2 FQNEAQ (reference sequence). The CDR3 consists of 10 residues.

V gene TRBV18 combines with J gene TRBJ2-7, with D possibly being TRBD1 or TRBD2 (6 bases each). This CDR3 contains 13 residues. Germline V gene sequence: CDR1 KGHSH, CDR2 LQKENI. V shed 4 bases and J shed 5 bases, with 12 bases lying between them. CDR3 residues: CASSLGAGNEQYF. In DNA, the CDR3 is TGTGCCAGCTCACTGGGGGCGGGAAACGAGCAGTACTTC.

CDR3 sequence: CASSTPRGGGYTIYF. CDR3 nucleotides: TGTGCCAGCAGTACCCCCAGGGGAGGGGGGTACACCATATATTTT. This chain uses TRBV6-1 with TRBJ1-3, with a tentative D call TRBD1 (6 bases). Between the trimmed V and J ends, which lost 5 bases and 8 bases, there was a span of 19 bases. The germline gives CDR1 MNHNS, CDR2 SASEGT. The CDR3 has 15 residues.

At least ten counts were recorded for this clonotype. The DNA of the CDR3 is TGTGCCTGGAGTGGACAGGGTGGTCAGCCCCAGCATTTT. It codes for CAWSGQGGQPQHF. The chain carries TRBV30 and TRBJ1-5, with 7 bases fitting TRBD1. Germline V gives CDR1 GTSNPN, CDR2 SVGIG (reference sequence). There are 13 residues in the CDR3. J gave up 6 bases and V 1 base, and 3 bases lay outside the gene matches.

The table lists this clonotype with many counts. The chain combines TRBV20-1 with TRBJ2-1; D is undetermined. V lost 7 bases and J 1 base, leaving 5 bases between the germline ends. In germline, CDR1 is DFQATT, CDR2 SNEGSKA (reference sequence). The CDR3 runs to 11 residues. The CDR3 is CSVGSYNEQFF. CDR3 DNA: TGCAGTGTAGGGTCCTACAATGAGCAGTTCTTC.

This clonotype showed up many times. The rearrangement links TRBV30 to TRBJ2-1; D not resolved. V lost 2 bases to trimming and J lost 9 bases, with 11 bases between them. The CDR3 is made up of 12 amino acids. CDR1 GTSNPN and CDR2 SVGIG come from the germline V gene (reference sequence). CDR3 protein: CAWSISPIEQFF. The CDR3, as DNA: TGTGCCTGGAGTATCAGCCCTATTGAGCAGTTCTTC.

This clonotype appeared many times. V gene TRBV14 combines with J gene TRBJ2-1; 10 nucleotides line up with TRBD2. The V gene's germline CDR1 is SGHDN and CDR2 FVKESK. Trimming at V came to 5 bases and at J to 7 bases, leaving 11 bases not matched to a gene. There are 16 residues in the CDR3. CDR3 amino acids: CASSSHGIAGGNEQFF. The CDR3 DNA follows: TGTGCCAGCAGCTCACATGGTATAGCGGGAGGTAATGAGCAGTTCTTC. Full variable domain (remainder filled in from reference TRBV14 and TRBJ2-1): EAGVTQFPSHSVIEKGQTVTLRCDPISGHDNLYWYRRVMGKEIKFLLHFVKESKQDESGMPNNRFLAERTGGTYSTLKVQPAELEDSGVYFCASSSHGIAGGNEQFFGPGTRLTVL.

This clonotype was found many times. The V gene is TRBV11-3, the J gene TRBJ2-5, with a tentative D call TRBD1 (5 bases). The CDR3 has 17 amino acids. V lost 5 bases and J lost 5, with 24 bases in between. Germline V gene data show CDR1 as SGHNT and CDR2 as YENEEA. The CDR3 DNA sequence: TGTGCCAGCAGCCCACCCCCATGGGGCAGATCCGTGGAGACCCAGTACTTC. This gives the protein CASSPPPWGRSVETQYF.

As for this clonotype: A single base separates this from a much larger clone, so it may be a read error. The chain employs TRBV19 and TRBJ2-2; D uncertain. Germline V gene lookup returns CDR1 LNHDA and CDR2 SQIVND (reference sequence). Trimming removed 5 bases at V and 3 bases at J, with 13 bases between. This CDR3 region has 15 residues. The CDR3 protein is CASSLRSWHTGELFF. The DNA for the CDR3 is TGTGCCAGTAGTCTAAGATCATGGCACACCGGGGAGCTGTTTTTT.

This clonotype was counted a few times. A much larger clone lies a single base off, so this may be a read error. The chain employs TRBV20-1 and TRBJ2-7; D is possibly TRBD2 (5 bases). Germline-derived CDR1 and CDR2 are DFQATT and SNEGSKA (reference sequence). This CDR3 is built from 14 residues. The CDR3 reads CSARDSQRSSEQYF. The CDR3 nucleotides are TGCAGTGCTAGAGATAGCCAGCGGTCCTCCGAGCAGTACTTC.